This TCR beta chain was retrieved from a study of neurological immune-mediated disorders. Findings of the study overall: Among 34 multiple sclerosis patients, phylogenetic grouping put the repertoires of 18 into a single related-CDR3 cluster, a possible signature. The study found the most TCR clonal expansion in HTLV-1-associated myelopathy and the least in multiple sclerosis, below healthy controls.

The germline CDR1 and CDR2 sequences are DFQATT and SNEGSKA (reference sequence). The CDR3 covers 14 residues. V was cut by 6 bases and J by 4 bases, with 16 bases left in between. Many counts were recorded for this clonotype. Its matching antigen is unknown. Unsorted libraries used 2 million PBMCs kept at -80 degrees C. TCRdb independently ran MiXCR on the 5' RACE reads; one entry per CDR3 protein. The sample lists under 25,000 distinct CDR3 sequences; more than 2% were seen once. The receptor was isolated from a woman under 30 with multiple sclerosis. This sequence joins TRBV20-1 and TRBJ2-1; D is perhaps TRBD2 (6 bases). Source material: PBMCs. The CDR3 loop is CSAKSGGNYNEQFF. The CDR3 coding sequence is TGCAGTGCCAAGTCCGGGGGAAATTACAATGAGCAGTTCTTC.